Listed below are T cell receptor beta chains from one sample, sequenced in a study of OX40 agonist ivuxolimab in advanced cancers. Profiling relied on immunoSEQ multiplex PCR, and the TCRdb table lists in-frame clones only, not all of them. Seen here are 70,000 to 75,000 clones, around 85% observed once, and the top ten hold less than 6.5%. The sequences come from CD4+ or CD8+ T cells sorted from blood, collected in a trial of the OX40 agonist ivuxolimab. The origin of the receptors is an adult with an advanced solid tumor such as melanoma, head and neck, liver or kidney cancer. The CDR3 runs from the conserved cysteine through the conserved F or W. Clone size is shown for a subset of rows, as once, few, many or a class of expanded clone.

clone size | J gene | V gene | CDR3 protein
NA | TRBJ1-1 | TRBV14 | CASSFRQGLPSEAFF
NA | TRBJ2-2 | TRBV5-6 | CASSRLISRARGGELFF
NA | TRBJ2-3 | TRBV2 | CASSALADTQYF
few | TRBJ1-3 | TRBV27 | CASSPSAGNTIYF
few | TRBJ1-1 | TRBV29-1 | CSVEFQGNEAFF
few | TRBJ2-7 | TRBV29-1 | CSVPGQGSYEQYF
NA | TRBJ1-4 | TRBV5-8 | CASSSRDEKLFF
NA | TRBJ1-1 | TRBV7-6 | CASSRTGPMAEAFF
few | TRBJ2-7 | TRBV5-6 | CASSSGQGAFEQYF
NA | TRBJ1-4 | TRBV25-1 | CASSVVINEKLFF
NA | TRBJ2-7 | TRBV15 | CATSRDRAHEQYF
NA | TRBJ2-7 | TRBV15 | CATSRDPGVSYEQYF
NA | TRBJ2-2 | TRBV2 | CASSVERGGNTGELFF
NA | TRBJ1-4 | TRBV2 | CASSEGQGPGEKLFF
NA | TRBJ2-7 | TRBV6-5 | CASSYGSGSRYEQYF
NA | TRBJ2-3 | TRBV9 | CASSVGAGEGTDTQYF
NA | TRBJ1-6 | TRBV7-2 | CASSLGLGQGYSPLHF
NA | TRBJ2-7 | TRBV9 | CASSVSPLAGGYEQYF
NA | TRBJ2-7 | TRBV29-1 | CSVEDREVESYEQYF
NA | TRBJ2-7 | TRBV7-8 | CASSYRTGDLYEQYF
NA | TRBJ2-7 | TRBV5-3 | CARPSTVNSYEQYF
NA | TRBJ2-6 | TRBV6-5 | CASSSDRRGGNVLTF
NA | TRBJ2-1 | TRBV19 | CASLSLSGSSYNEQFF
NA | TRBJ1-4 | TRBV28 | CASSLFWADHNEKLFF